A selection of T cell receptor beta chains follows, all from one sample in a study of cytomegalovirus exposure and HLA in healthy donors. Assay: immunoSEQ multiplex PCR; the TCRdb copy retains only in-frame clones and omits some. This sample has fewer than 130,000 clones, with approximately 70% found just once. Material: PBMCs. These receptors were obtained from a man aged 25 to 40 in good health and CMV-seropositive. Each CDR3 is given with its conserved first and last residue. D genes are given only for firm matches. Clone size appears in some rows only: once, few, many, or a class for an expanded clone.

J gene: TRBJ2-3; V gene: TRBV5-1; clone size: once; D gene: TRBD1; CDR3 DNA: TGCGCCAGCAGCGGACAGGGGACAGATACGCAGTATTTT; CDR3 protein: CASSGQGTDTQYF
J gene: TRBJ2-2; V gene: TRBV7-6; clone size: .; D gene: .; CDR3 DNA: TGTGCCAGCAGCTTAGCGCGGGGGCCCGGGGAGCTGTTTTTT; CDR3 protein: CASSLARGPGELFF
J gene: TRBJ1-2; V gene: TRBV7-2; clone size: .; D gene: TRBD1; CDR3 DNA: TGTGCCAGCAGCCCGTCCGGGACAGGGAGCTATGGCTACACCTTC; CDR3 protein: CASSPSGTGSYGYTF
J gene: TRBJ1-5; V gene: TRBV19; clone size: .; D gene: .; CDR3 DNA: TGTGCCAGTAGTATTGAAGGGGGGGATCAGCCCCAGCATTTT; CDR3 protein: CASSIEGGDQPQHF
J gene: TRBJ1-2; V gene: TRBV20-1; clone size: .; D gene: .; CDR3 DNA: TGCAGTGCTACCGACAGGAACGGCTACACCTTC; CDR3 protein: CSATDRNGYTF
J gene: TRBJ1-2; V gene: TRBV6-1; clone size: few; D gene: .; CDR3 DNA: TGTGCCAGCAGTGGAACAGTTAACTATGGCTACACCTTC; CDR3 protein: CASSGTVNYGYTF
J gene: TRBJ1-2; V gene: TRBV19; clone size: .; D gene: TRBD1; CDR3 DNA: TGTGCCAGTAGTATAATCCGACAGGGGGTATATGGCTACACCTTC; CDR3 protein: CASSIIRQGVYGYTF
J gene: TRBJ2-7; V gene: TRBV7-6; clone size: .; D gene: .; CDR3 DNA: TGTGCCAGCAGTTCGGGGGGCGGCTACGAGCAGTACTTC; CDR3 protein: CASSSGGGYEQYF
J gene: TRBJ1-5; V gene: TRBV30; clone size: .; D gene: TRBD1; CDR3 DNA: TGTGCCTGGAGACCAGCCGGGACAGGCAATCAGCCCCAGCATTTT; CDR3 protein: CAWRPAGTGNQPQHF
J gene: TRBJ1-1; V gene: TRBV6-5; clone size: .; D gene: TRBD1; CDR3 DNA: TGTGCCACTAAAAACAGGGGGCCGAACACTGAAGCTTTCTTT; CDR3 protein: CATKNRGPNTEAFF
J gene: TRBJ2-6; V gene: TRBV29-1; clone size: .; D gene: .; CDR3 DNA: TGCAGCGTTGAACAGGGGGGTAGTGGGGCCAACGTCCTGACTTTC; CDR3 protein: CSVEQGGSGANVLTF
J gene: TRBJ1-1; V gene: TRBV18; clone size: .; D gene: TRBD1; CDR3 DNA: TGTGCCAGCTCACCCGGACAGGGTGAAGAGGCTTTCTTT; CDR3 protein: CASSPGQGEEAFF
J gene: TRBJ2-3; V gene: TRBV4-1; clone size: .; D gene: TRBD2; CDR3 DNA: TGCGCCAGCAGCCCCTGGGTTCTCGCGGGGGGTGGTACAGATACGCAGTATTTT; CDR3 protein: CASSPWVLAGGGTDTQYF
J gene: TRBJ2-2; V gene: TRBV9; clone size: .; D gene: .; CDR3 DNA: TGTGCCAGCAGCGTAGGGCTGGCCGGGGAGCTGTTTTTT; CDR3 protein: CASSVGLAGELFF
J gene: TRBJ2-1; V gene: TRBV5-6; clone size: .; D gene: TRBD2; CDR3 DNA: TGTGCCAGCAGTTTCCTAGCGGGGAGCTCCTACAATGAGCAGTTCTTC; CDR3 protein: CASSFLAGSSYNEQFF
J gene: TRBJ1-2; V gene: TRBV4-1; clone size: once; D gene: TRBD1; CDR3 DNA: TGCGCCAGCAGCCCCGGGACAGGGGTATCGCATGGCTACACCTTC; CDR3 protein: CASSPGTGVSHGYTF
J gene: TRBJ1-1; V gene: TRBV11-2; clone size: .; D gene: TRBD1; CDR3 DNA: TGTGCCAGCAGCCCGCGACAGGGTAATTTGAGGACTGAAGCTTTCTTT; CDR3 protein: CASSPRQGNLRTEAFF
J gene: TRBJ2-3; V gene: TRBV4-2; clone size: .; D gene: .; CDR3 DNA: TGTGCCAGCAGCCAAGATCCGGGGGGCCTACACACAGATACGCAGTATTTT; CDR3 protein: CASSQDPGGLHTDTQYF
J gene: TRBJ2-7; V gene: TRBV19; clone size: once; D gene: .; CDR3 DNA: TGTGCCAGTAGTATAGGGGCGGGATTAGGAGGCGAGCAGTACTTC; CDR3 protein: CASSIGAGLGGEQYF